The next 22 T cell receptor beta chains were all read from a single sample in a study of technical replicates of blood from a few donors. Produced via immunoSEQ multiplex PCR; TCRdb's table is partial and in-frame only. The repertoire consists of 65,000 to 85,000 clones, with around 94% occurring once and the leading ten covering 0.35% to 0.4%. The sequenced sample was T cells isolated from PBMCs. The receptors originated from a human donor in good health.

This chain connects TRBV4-1 to TRBJ1-5; D might be TRBD1 (5 bases). Germline V lookup: CDR1 MGHRA, CDR2 YSYEKL. The V end lost 3 bases, the J end lost 5 bases, and 8 bases lay between the germline ends. This CDR3 contains 13 residues. CDR3 nucleotide sequence: TGCGCCAGCAGCCAGGGACTCGATCAGCCCCAGCATTTT. It yields the protein CASSQGLDQPQHF.

This rearrangement joins TRBV6-6 to TRBJ2-1; TRBD2 matches 7 bases. The CDR3 runs to 14 residues. The V and J ends lost 1 base and 9 bases, in that order; junction bases with no gene match: 6. CDR1 is MNHNY, CDR2 SVGAGI, per germline (reference sequence). The CDR3 is CASSYWGGSSEQFF. As DNA, the CDR3 is TGTGCCAGCAGTTACTGGGGCGGGAGCAGTGAGCAGTTCTTC.

This chain uses TRBV5-1 with TRBJ1-1; TRBD1 might be the D (6 bases). V was cut by 2 bases and J by 0 bases, with 17 bases left in between. There are 17 residues in the CDR3. CDR1 is SGHRS and CDR2 is YFSETQ in the germline V gene. The CDR3 DNA is TGCGCCAGCAGCTTTCATACTCCGACAGGAATGAACACTGAAGCTTTCTTT. Translating gives CASSFHTPTGMNTEAFF.

The V gene is TRBV7-9, the J gene TRBJ2-2, with TRBD2 identical over 16 bases. Germline trimming cut 5 bases from V and 5 bases from J; bases unmatched to any gene: 8. The CDR3 sequence is 18 residues long. In germline, CDR1 is SEHNR, CDR2 FQNEAQ (reference sequence). The CDR3 region is CASSPGLAGGPETGELFF. CDR3 in DNA: TGTGCCAGCAGCCCGGGACTAGCGGGAGGGCCTGAGACCGGGGAGCTGTTTTTT.

The chain carries TRBV30 and TRBJ1-2; 9 nucleotides line up with TRBD1. Looked up from germline, CDR1 is GTSNPN and CDR2 is SVGIG (reference sequence). The CDR3 is 15 residues long. Trimming cost V 4 bases and J 7 bases; bases outside gene matches: 13. The CDR3 bases are TGTGCCTGGAACGAGGTGGGACAGGGAATGGGTGGCTACACCTTC. Translation gives CAWNEVGQGMGGYTF. Filled out from reference TRBV30 and TRBJ1-2, the complete variable domain reads SQTIHQWPATLVQPVGSPLSLECTVEGTSNPNLYWYRQAAGRGLQLLFYSVGIGQISSEVPQNLSASRPQDRQFILSSKKLLLSDSGFYLCAWNEVGQGMGGYTFGSGTRLTVV.

The rearrangement joins TRBV10-3 to TRBJ2-7; no reliable D call. CDR1 and CDR2 (germline): ENHRY, SYGVKD. V lost 0 bases and J 0 bases, leaving 6 bases between the germline ends. The CDR3 spans 14 residues. The CDR3, as DNA: TGTGCCATCAGTGAGTCGCCGGTCTCCTACGAGCAGTACTTC. Translated: CAISESPVSYEQYF.

J is TRBJ2-7 and V is TRBV7-3; TRBD2 matches 12 bases. J gave up 0 bases and V 2 bases, and 8 bases lay outside the gene matches. Germline assignment: CDR1 SGHTA and CDR2 FQGTGA. This CDR3 region has 18 residues. CDR3 in DNA: TGTGCCAGCAGCTTAGTGGCTAGCGGGAGGGTGGGCTCCTACGAGCAGTACTTC. The encoded protein is CASSLVASGRVGSYEQYF. The full variable domain, completed using reference TRBV7-3 and TRBJ2-7, is GAGVSQTPSNKVTEKGKYVELRCDPISGHTALYWYRQSLGQGPEFLIYFQGTGAADDSGLPNDRFFAVRPEGSVSTLKIQRTERGDSAVYLCASSLVASGRVGSYEQYFGPGTRLTVT.

The CDR3 loop reads CASSPLETGALTYEQYF. In DNA form, the CDR3 reads TGTGCCAGCTCACCACTAGAGACAGGGGCTTTAACCTACGAGCAGTACTTC. The rearrangement joins TRBV18 to TRBJ2-7, with 8 bases aligning to TRBD1. Per germline, CDR1 KGHSH and CDR2 LQKENI. This CDR3 is 17 amino acids long. The junction had 10 bases not matched to a gene; V was cut back by 1 base and J by 2 bases.

This chain joins TRBV4-1 and TRBJ1-5; 7 bases map to TRBD1. V lost 4 bases to trimming and J lost 7 bases; unmatched junction nucleotides: 7. This CDR3 spans 14 amino acids. Germline CDR1 MGHRA, CDR2 YSYEKL. As DNA, the CDR3 is TGCGCCAGCAGCCCGCTGGACAGGAGACAGCCCCAGCATTTT. It encodes CASSPLDRRQPQHF.

The chain joins TRBV18 to TRBJ2-1; 8 nucleotides line up with TRBD2. The germline V gene has CDR1 KGHSH and CDR2 LQKENI. The CDR3 has 15 residues. The ends lost 4 bases at V and 5 bases at J; junction bases unmatched: 7. The CDR3 nucleotides read TGTGCCAGCTCACTCTCGGGAGGGATCCACAATGAGCAGTTCTTC. This translates into CASSLSGGIHNEQFF.

CDR3 in amino acids: CASSPGADYGYTF. In nucleotides, the CDR3 is TGTGCCAGCAGCCCGGGTGCCGACTATGGCTACACCTTC. The chain employs TRBV7-9 and TRBJ1-2; no definite D call. Trimming pared 5 bases from V and 3 bases from J, leaving 10 bases between. This CDR3 is 13 amino acids long. From germline, CDR1 is SEHNR and CDR2 FQNEAQ (reference sequence).

The gene calls are TRBV27 and TRBJ2-3; D may be TRBD2 (5 bases). Trimming cost V 8 bases and J 3 bases, with 21 bases left between them. CDR1 and CDR2 from the germline V gene are MNHEY and SMNVEV (reference sequence). This CDR3 has 16 amino acids. In DNA form, the CDR3 reads TGTGCCAGCTCCCCCAGCTGGGGAGAAGGGACAGATACGCAGTATTTT. Translation gives CASSPSWGEGTDTQYF.

V gene TRBV6-1 combines with J gene TRBJ2-2; 11 nucleotides match TRBD1. Per germline, CDR1 MNHNS and CDR2 SASEGT. V lost 2 bases, J lost 6 bases, and 11 bases stayed unmatched. This CDR3 contains 18 residues. The chain's CDR3 is CASSERLSGQGVPGELFF. The DNA of the CDR3 is TGTGCCAGCAGTGAAAGGCTATCGGGACAGGGGGTTCCCGGGGAGCTGTTTTTT.

The chain carries TRBV19 and TRBJ1-3; D is undetermined. Trimming removed 8 bases at V and 5 bases at J, with 4 bases between. Germline-derived CDR1 and CDR2 are LNHDA and SQIVND (reference sequence). The CDR3 contains 10 residues. In DNA, the CDR3 is TGTGCCAGTTCTAGAAACACCATATATTTT. It encodes CASSRNTIYF.

The V and J genes are TRBV11-2 and TRBJ2-1, with 7 bases that match TRBD2. The germline V gene has CDR1 SGHAT and CDR2 FQNNGV. The CDR3 is 13 amino acids. Unmatched junction bases numbered 8, after V lost 0 bases and J lost 15 bases. The CDR3 DNA reads TGTGCCAGCAGCTTAGATTTGGGGGAGGGTCCGTTCTTC. Its protein is CASSLDLGEGPFF.

The J gene is TRBJ2-5, the V gene TRBV2; TRBD1 is a possible D gene (6 bases). Germline V CDR1 and CDR2: SNHLY, FYNNEI. Trimming stripped 3 bases from V and 4 bases from J, with 15 bases between. CDR3 length: 15 amino acids. The CDR3 here is CASSEITGTRETQYF. CDR3 nucleotides: TGTGCCAGCAGTGAGATCACAGGGACCCGAGAGACCCAGTACTTC.

The chain is built from TRBV7-9 and TRBJ2-7; 8 bases match TRBD1. CDR3 length: 16 amino acids. Trimming removed 5 bases from V and 3 bases from J; junction bases left unmatched: 12. Germline CDR1 and CDR2: SEHNR and FQNEAQ (reference sequence). CDR3 sequence: CASSPAMGTGFYEQYF. The DNA for the CDR3 is TGTGCCAGCAGCCCGGCGATGGGGACAGGTTTCTACGAGCAGTACTTC.

The CDR3 here is CASKLWIAGEDEQYF. The DNA for the CDR3 is TGTGCCAGCAAACTATGGATAGCGGGTGAGGACGAGCAGTACTTC. V and J are TRBV28 and TRBJ2-7, with 7 bases identical to TRBD2. CDR1 is MDHEN and CDR2 is SYDVKM in the germline V gene. This CDR3 region has 15 residues. V shed 7 bases, J shed 5 bases, and the junction held 14 bases outside the gene matches.

This sequence joins TRBV5-6 and TRBJ2-1, with 9 positions matching TRBD2. The V gene's germline CDR1 is SGHDT and CDR2 YYEEEE. The CDR3 extends over 14 amino acids. V lost 3 bases and J lost 7; bases outside the gene matches: 5. The CDR3 region is CASSSLAGRNEQFF. In nucleotides, the CDR3 is TGTGCCAGCAGCTCCCTAGCGGGAAGGAATGAGCAGTTCTTC.

The chain employs TRBV27 and TRBJ2-7; TRBD2 matches 13 bases. The CDR3 is 15 amino acids. In germline, CDR1 is MNHEY, CDR2 SMNVEV (reference sequence). Losses at the gene ends were 4 bases for V and 4 bases for J; bases not matched to a gene: 4. The CDR3 DNA is TGTGCCAGCAGTTGGGGACTAGCGGGACAATACGAGCAGTACTTC. This encodes CASSWGLAGQYEQYF.

The chain has TRBV7-9 and TRBJ1-5; maybe TRBD1 (5 bases). Trimming left V 5 bases short and J 1 base short, with 15 bases between. This CDR3 has 16 residues. CDR1 SEHNR and CDR2 FQNEAQ come from the germline V gene (reference sequence). DNA of the CDR3: TGTGCCAGCAGCGCAAGGGGCTGGCGGAGCAATCAGCCCCAGCATTTT. Translating it yields CASSARGWRSNQPQHF. Looking up the rest from reference TRBV7-9 and TRBJ1-5 gives the full variable domain: DTGVSQNPRHKITKRGQNVTFRCDPISEHNRLYWYRQTLGQGPEFLTYFQNEAQLEKSRLLSDRFSAERPKGSFSTLEIQRTEQGDSAMYLCASSARGWRSNQPQHFGDGTRLSIL.

The chain has TRBV6-1 and TRBJ2-2; D might be TRBD2 (6 bases). The CDR3 covers 16 residues. In germline, CDR1 is MNHNS, CDR2 SASEGT. The V end lost 3 bases, the J end lost 5 bases, and 16 bases lay between the germline ends. CDR3 in amino acids: CASSEGDATSTGELFF. The CDR3, as DNA: TGTGCCAGCAGTGAGGGGGACGCGACTAGTACCGGGGAGCTGTTTTTT.